The entry below gives a single TCR beta chain sequence along with its context. This clonotype appeared many times. It has no known antigen specificity. Per-base quality was not reported, and no clone a single base away is much larger than it. The study was a case-control design nested within a healthcare worker cohort in London, UK, with weekly nasopharyngeal swab PCR tests and blood sampling. Healthcare workers were recruited between 23 and 31 March 2020, during the week of the UK lockdown, and were followed weekly for up to roughly 16 weeks. The data were taken from a study of early T cells in non-severe SARS-CoV-2 infection (TCRdb year 2021). Background for the entire study: Because TCR sequencing was done on bulk RNA from unsorted whole blood, the alpha and beta chains could not be paired. Summary of the overall study and its limitations: Matching against VDJdb was skewed toward anti-spike CD8 responses, likely underestimated virus-specific expansions, and missed private and CD4 specificities.

Receptor libraries were prepared by 5' RACE. Sequencing was carried out with a NextSeq 500. In the TCR library protocol, unique molecular identifiers were attached to individual cDNA molecules to correct for PCR bias and sequencing error. TCR alpha and beta chains were both sequenced, and the abundances of alpha and beta sequences in each sample were closely correlated with each other. In the authors' own workflow: Decombinator V4 was used to perform V gene, J gene and CDR3 annotation of TCR sequences. TCRs were defined as expanded if a significant change between any two time points was detected under a Poisson model with p below 0.0001. TCR abundances were normalised to the total number of TCRs sequenced per sample and expressed as counts per million. TRAV1-2 paired with TRAJ12, TRAJ20 or TRAJ33 defined MAIT TCRs, while TRAV10 paired with TRAJ18 defined iNKT TCRs. VDJdb, accessed on 1 November 2021, was searched for TCRs annotated for CMV, EBV and SARS-CoV-2, and TCRs annotated for more than one antigen were excluded. TCRdb ran its own pipeline on the public reads, namely fastp trimming at Q25 and MiXCR clone calling, and kept in-frame beta chains. For every CDR3 protein sequence, its rows merge into one entry that carries the most common genes and DNA. The V and J calls were determined by TCRdb, not by the authors. The sample table contains about 55,000 distinct CDR3 sequences; only one count was recorded for roughly 8.2% of them. Approximately 4% of the sample belongs to the ten largest clones.

V is shortened by 1 base, J by 8 bases, and the region joining them spans 15 bases. The CDR3 runs 14 residues from the cysteine to the phenylalanine. Solely the CDR3 DNA is kept, with 42 bases framed from the first base. From a lookup of the germline V gene, CDR1 and CDR2 are SGHRS and YFSETQ. This TCR was sampled from an adult who was a healthcare worker with PCR-confirmed SARS-CoV-2 infection or an uninfected control (not recorded which). Sequencing was carried out using whole blood. Rearrangement joined TRBV5-1 to TRBJ1-2, with a tentative D gene TRBD1 over 5 matching bases. The CDR3 protein: CASSLSVGRGGYTF. DNA sequence: TGCGCCAGCAGCTTGTCTGTGGGGCGAGGAGGCTACACCTTC.